This T cell receptor beta chain emerged from a study of blood T cell repertoires in COVID-19. As for the study in general: The United States, Italy and Spain were the sources of the acute and convalescent COVID-19 samples.

The length of the CDR3 is 13 residues. Germline-derived CDR1 and CDR2 are MNHEY and SVGAGI. The V segment lost 11 bases and the J segment 4 bases; nucleotides outside the gene matches: 7. Clones were read by immunoSEQ multiplex PCR, and TCRdb kept only the in-frame ones, dropping some. The table lists some 270,000 clones, 80% to 85% of them singletons. This sequence joins TRBV6-5 and TRBJ2-7; 11 bases map to TRBD2. Sequenced sample: PBMCs or T cells enriched from blood (not recorded which). The source is a man aged 45-65 years who had recovered from COVID-19. CDR3 amino acids: CAVQLAGVYEQYF. Written as DNA, the CDR3 is TGTGCCGTCCAACTAGCGGGAGTGTACGAGCAGTACTTC.